The clone carrying this T cell receptor beta chain was observed at least ten times. No antigen is known for it. These data originate in a study of T cells in Graves' hyperthyroidism and ophthalmopathy. The wider study: Peripheral blood samples were taken at initial diagnosis, prior to any treatment.

With V trimmed by 0 bases and J by 4 bases, 8 bases remained unmatched. The CDR3 is 16 residues long. CDR1 is LGHDT, CDR2 YNNKEL, per germline (reference sequence). Amplification of TCR beta CDR3 regions used RNA as the template. The HTBI primer set served for first-round RT-PCR of the TCR CDR3. Each CDR3 protein gets one entry after TCRdb re-called the multiplex PCR reads with MiXCR. The sample consists of hundreds of thousands of distinct CDR3 sequences, roughly 14% of them appearing once. Thyroid ultrasound, orbital computed tomography, clinical symptoms, and serum thyroxine and TRAb underpinned diagnoses. The blood was taken when hyperthyroidism was first diagnosed, before any ophthalmopathy symptoms showed up. Findings and caveats of the study: Most thyroid clonotypes that were expanded above 0.001 also turned up in blood.

Specimen: blood. This sequence was found in a woman in her 30s with Graves' hyperthyroidism that later progressed to Graves' ophthalmopathy. The genes are TRBV3-1 and TRBJ1-2; 7 nucleotides agree with TRBD1. The CDR3 loop reads CASSQEMDRLGYGYTF. The CDR3 region has the DNA TGTGCCAGCAGCCAAGAGATGGACAGGCTGGGCTATGGCTACACCTTC.